This T cell receptor beta chain was sequenced during a study of T cells expressing NK-cell markers. For the study at large: Seropositivity for HCMV was found in seven of the eight sequenced donors, with one seronegative. Overall study findings and caveats: Four of the donors also had these clonotypes leading their CD3+CD56-NKG2C+ fraction.

About this clonotype itself: Its antigen is unidentified.

The CDR3 extends over 15 amino acids. CDR1 and CDR2 from the germline V gene are LGHNA and YSLEER. TCRdb derives one entry per CDR3 protein from the 5' RACE reads, leaving out DNA. The sample data list 550,000 to 600,000 distinct CDR3 sequences. The sequence was obtained from a young man in good health. V gene TRBV4-3 combines with J gene TRBJ1-1. Material: blood T cells: a sorted CD56 or NKG2C T cell subset, CD4+ or CD8+ T cells, or bulk PBMC T cells (not recorded which). This CDR3 is CASSQHPRGNTEAFF.